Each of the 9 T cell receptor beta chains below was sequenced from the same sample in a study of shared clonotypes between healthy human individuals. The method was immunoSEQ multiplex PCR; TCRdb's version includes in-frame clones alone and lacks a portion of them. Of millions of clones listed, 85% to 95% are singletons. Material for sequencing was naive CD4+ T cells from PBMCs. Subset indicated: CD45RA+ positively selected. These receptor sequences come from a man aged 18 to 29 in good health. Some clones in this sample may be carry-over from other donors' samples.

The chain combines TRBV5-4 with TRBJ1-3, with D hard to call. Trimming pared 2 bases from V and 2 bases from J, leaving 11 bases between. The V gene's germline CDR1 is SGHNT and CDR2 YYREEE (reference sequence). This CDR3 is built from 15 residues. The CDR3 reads CASSFRTATGNTIYF. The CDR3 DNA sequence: TGTGCCAGCAGCTTCCGGACGGCCACTGGAAACACCATATATTTT.

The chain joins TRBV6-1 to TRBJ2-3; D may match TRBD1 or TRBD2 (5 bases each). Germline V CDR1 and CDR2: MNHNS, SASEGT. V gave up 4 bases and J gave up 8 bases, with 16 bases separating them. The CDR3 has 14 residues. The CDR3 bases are TGTGCCAGCAGTGGATCACGGGACCATAGTACGCAGTATTTT. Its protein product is CASSGSRDHSTQYF.

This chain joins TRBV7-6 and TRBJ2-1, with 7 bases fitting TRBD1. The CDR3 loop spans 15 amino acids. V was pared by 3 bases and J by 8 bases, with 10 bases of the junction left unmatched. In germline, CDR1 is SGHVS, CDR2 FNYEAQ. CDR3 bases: TGTGCCAGCAGCTTCGGAACAGGGGTTTTCGATGAGCAGTTCTTC. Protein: CASSFGTGVFDEQFF.

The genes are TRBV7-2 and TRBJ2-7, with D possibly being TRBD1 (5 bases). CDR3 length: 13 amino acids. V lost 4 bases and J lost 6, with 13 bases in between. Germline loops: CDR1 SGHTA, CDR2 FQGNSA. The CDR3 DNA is TGTGCCAGCAGCTCCAAAGGGGCGCGCGAGCAGTACTTC. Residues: CASSSKGAREQYF. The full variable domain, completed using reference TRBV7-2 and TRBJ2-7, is GAGVSQSPSNKVTEKGKDVELRCDPISGHTALYWYRQSLGQGLEFLIYFQGNSAPDKSGLPSDRFSAERTGGSVSTLTIQRTQQEDSAVYLCASSSKGAREQYFGPGTRLTVT.

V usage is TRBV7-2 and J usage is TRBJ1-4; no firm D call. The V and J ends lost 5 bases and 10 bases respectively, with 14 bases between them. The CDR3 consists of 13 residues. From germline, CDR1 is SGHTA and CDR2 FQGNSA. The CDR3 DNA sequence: TGTGCCAGCAGCATATACAGCGAGGGAAAACTGTTTTTT. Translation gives CASSIYSEGKLFF.

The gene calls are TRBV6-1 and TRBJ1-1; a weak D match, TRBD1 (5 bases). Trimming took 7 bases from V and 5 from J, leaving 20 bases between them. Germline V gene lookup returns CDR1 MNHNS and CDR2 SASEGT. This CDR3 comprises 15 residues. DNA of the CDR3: TGTGCCAGCAAGATCGAAGGGGCCTCGGGTACTGAAGCTTTCTTT. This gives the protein CASKIEGASGTEAFF.

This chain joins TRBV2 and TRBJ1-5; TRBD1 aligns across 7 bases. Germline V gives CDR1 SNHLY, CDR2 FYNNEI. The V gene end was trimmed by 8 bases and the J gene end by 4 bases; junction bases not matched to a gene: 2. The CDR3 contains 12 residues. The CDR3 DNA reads TGTGCCAGCGGGACAGTAAATCAGCCCCAGCATTTT. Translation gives CASGTVNQPQHF.

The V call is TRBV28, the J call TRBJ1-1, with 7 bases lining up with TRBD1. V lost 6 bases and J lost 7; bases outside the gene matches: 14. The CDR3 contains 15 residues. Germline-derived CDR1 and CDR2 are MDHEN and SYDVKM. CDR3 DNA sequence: TGTGCCAGCAGCCAACGACAGGGTCGAGTGTTTGAAGCTTTCTTT. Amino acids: CASSQRQGRVFEAFF.

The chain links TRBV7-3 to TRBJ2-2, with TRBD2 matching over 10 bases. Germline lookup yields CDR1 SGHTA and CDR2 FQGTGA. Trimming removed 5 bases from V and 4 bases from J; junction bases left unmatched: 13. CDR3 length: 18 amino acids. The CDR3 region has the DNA TGTGCCAGCAGCCCATCTAGCGGGAGAGGTATTAGCACCGGGGAGCTGTTTTTT. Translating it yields CASSPSSGRGISTGELFF.